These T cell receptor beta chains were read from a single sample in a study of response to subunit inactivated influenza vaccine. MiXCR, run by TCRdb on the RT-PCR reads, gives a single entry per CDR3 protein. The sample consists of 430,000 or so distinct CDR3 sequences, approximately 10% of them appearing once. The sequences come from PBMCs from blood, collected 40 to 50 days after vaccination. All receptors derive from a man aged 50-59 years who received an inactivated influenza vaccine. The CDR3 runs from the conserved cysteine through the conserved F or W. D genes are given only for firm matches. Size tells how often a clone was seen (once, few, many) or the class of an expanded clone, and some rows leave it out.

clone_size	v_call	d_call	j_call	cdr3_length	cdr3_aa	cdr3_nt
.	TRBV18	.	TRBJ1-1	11	CASSPGREAFF	TGTGCCAGCTCACCGGGACGGGAAGCTTTCTTT
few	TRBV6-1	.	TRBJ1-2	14	CASRGGGDLGGYTF	TGTGCCAGCAGAGGAGGGGGGGACTTAGGTGGCTACACCTTC
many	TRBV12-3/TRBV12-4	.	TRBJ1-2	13	CASRDTVGYGYTF	TGTGCCAGCAGAGACACGGTCGGCTATGGCTACACCTTC
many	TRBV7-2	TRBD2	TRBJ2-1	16	CASSFTGTSGYNEQFF	TGTGCCAGCAGCTTCACCGGGACTAGCGGATACAATGAGCAGTTCTTC
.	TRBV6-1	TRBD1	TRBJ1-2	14	CASSRDRGSGGYTF	TGTGCCAGCAGTCGGGACAGGGGATCCGGTGGCTACACCTTC
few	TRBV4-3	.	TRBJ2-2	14	CASSQSGPGTALFF	TGCGCCAGCAGCCAATCAGGTCCCGGTACAGCTCTGTTTTTT
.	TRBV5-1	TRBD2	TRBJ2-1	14	CASSFSAGVLEQFF	TGCGCCAGCAGCTTTTCAGCGGGAGTACTTGAGCAGTTCTTC
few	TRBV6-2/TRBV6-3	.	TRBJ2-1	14	CASSYSRKNNEQFF	TGTGCCAGCAGTTACTCGAGGAAAAACAATGAGCAGTTCTTC
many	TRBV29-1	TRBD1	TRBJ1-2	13	CSVVPGQYYGYTF	TGCAGCGTTGTACCGGGACAGTACTATGGCTACACCTTC
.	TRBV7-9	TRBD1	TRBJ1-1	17	CASSPPRTGRFSTEAFF	TGTGCCAGCAGCCCGCCCCGGACAGGGCGTTTTAGTACTGAAGCTTTCTTT
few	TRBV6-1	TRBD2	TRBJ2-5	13	CASSPGRWETQYF	TGTGCCAGCAGCCCCGGGAGGTGGGAGACCCAGTACTTC
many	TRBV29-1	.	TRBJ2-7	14	CSALEGTFPYEQYF	TGCAGCGCCCTAGAAGGGACCTTCCCCTACGAGCAGTACTTC
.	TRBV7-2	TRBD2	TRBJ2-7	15	CASSLLGAGSYEQYF	TGTGCCAGCAGCCTATTAGGAGCGGGGTCCTACGAGCAGTACTTC
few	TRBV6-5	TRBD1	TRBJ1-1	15	CASSFGQGVRTEAFF	TGTGCCAGCAGTTTCGGACAGGGGGTTAGAACTGAAGCTTTCTTT
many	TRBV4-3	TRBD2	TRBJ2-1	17	CASSQVLGTSGYNEQFF	TGCGCCAGCAGCCAAGTATTGGGGACTAGCGGGTACAATGAGCAGTTCTTC
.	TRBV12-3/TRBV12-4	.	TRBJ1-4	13	CASSFGLGEKLFF	TGTGCCAGCAGTTTTGGGCTCGGTGAAAAACTGTTTTTT
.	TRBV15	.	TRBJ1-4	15	CATSRDPAGNEKLFF	TGTGCCACCAGCAGAGATCCTGCAGGGAATGAAAAACTGTTTTTT
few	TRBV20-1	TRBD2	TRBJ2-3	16	CSAPGAPSGSTDTQYF	TGCAGTGCTCCTGGAGCCCCTAGCGGGAGTACAGATACGCAGTATTTT
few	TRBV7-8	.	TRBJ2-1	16	CASSYQQGLPGNEQFF	TGTGCCAGCAGCTACCAACAGGGACTACCAGGTAATGAGCAGTTCTTC
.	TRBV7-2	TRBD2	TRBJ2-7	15	CASSFSGTSGYEQYF	TGTGCCAGCAGCTTCTCCGGGACTAGCGGCTACGAGCAGTACTTC
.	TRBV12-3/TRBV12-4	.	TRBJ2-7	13	CASSLGRVLEQYF	TGTGCCAGCAGTTTAGGACGGGTCTTAGAGCAGTACTTC
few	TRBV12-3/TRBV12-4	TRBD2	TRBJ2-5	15	CATTLAGGPQETQYF	TGTGCCACCACTCTAGCGGGGGGGCCCCAAGAGACCCAGTACTTC
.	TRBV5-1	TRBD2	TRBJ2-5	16	CASSLAWTSGRETQYF	TGCGCCAGCAGCTTGGCTTGGACTAGCGGGAGAGAGACCCAGTACTTC
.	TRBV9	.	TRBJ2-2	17	CASSASFKVPNTGELFF	TGTGCCAGCAGCGCTTCTTTCAAGGTCCCGAACACCGGGGAGCTGTTTTTT
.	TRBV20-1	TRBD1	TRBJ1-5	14	CSALQGAHSQPQHF	TGCAGTGCACTGCAGGGGGCGCATTCTCAGCCCCAGCATTTT
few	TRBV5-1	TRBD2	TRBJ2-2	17	CASSARLAGSGTGELFF	TGCGCCAGCAGCGCTAGACTAGCGGGGAGCGGCACCGGGGAGCTGTTTTTT
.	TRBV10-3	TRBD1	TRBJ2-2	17	CAISESGEGAYTGELFF	TGTGCCATCAGTGAGTCGGGTGAGGGGGCGTACACCGGGGAGCTGTTTTTT
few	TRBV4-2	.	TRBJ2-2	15	CASSQVGSGTGELFF	TGTGCCAGCAGCCAAGTAGGCTCGGGCACCGGGGAGCTGTTTTTT
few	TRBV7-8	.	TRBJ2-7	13	CASSKSEAYEQYF	TGTGCCAGCAGCAAATCGGAAGCCTACGAGCAGTACTTC
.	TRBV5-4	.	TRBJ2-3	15	CASSPLGGPTDTQYF	TGTGCCAGCAGCCCCCTAGGGGGGCCCACAGATACGCAGTATTTT
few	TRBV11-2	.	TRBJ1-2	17	CASRRPPLGRENYGYTF	TGTGCCAGCAGGAGACCACCTCTGGGACGGGAAAACTATGGCTACACCTTC
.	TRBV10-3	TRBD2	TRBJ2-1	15	CAISPSGDSYNEQFF	TGTGCCATCAGCCCTAGCGGGGACTCCTACAATGAGCAGTTCTTC
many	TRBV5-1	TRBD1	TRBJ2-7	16	CASSLDGTGASYEQYF	TGCGCCAGCAGCTTGGATGGGACAGGGGCATCCTACGAGCAGTACTTC
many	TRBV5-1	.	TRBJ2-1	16	CASSLGFPGLLDEQFF	TGCGCCAGCAGCTTGGGTTTCCCGGGTCTTTTGGATGAGCAGTTCTTC
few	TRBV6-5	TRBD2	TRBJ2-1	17	CASSSPSGVGYYNEQFF	TGTGCCAGCAGTTCTCCGAGCGGGGTGGGATACTACAATGAGCAGTTCTTC
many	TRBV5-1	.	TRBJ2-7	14	CASSLALEPYEQYF	TGCGCCAGCAGCTTGGCTTTGGAACCCTACGAGCAGTACTTC
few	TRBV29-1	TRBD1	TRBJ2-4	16	CSARSGTGNAKNIQYF	TGCAGCGCTAGGTCCGGGACAGGGAACGCCAAAAACATTCAGTACTTC
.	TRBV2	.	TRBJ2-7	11	CASSVVYEQYF	TGTGCCAGCAGTGTAGTCTACGAGCAGTACTTC
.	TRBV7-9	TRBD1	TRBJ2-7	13	CASSLQGESEQYF	TGTGCCAGCAGCTTACAGGGGGAGAGCGAGCAGTACTTC
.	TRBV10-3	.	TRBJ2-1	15	CATREDRSSYNEQFF	TGTGCCACCCGGGAAGACAGGAGCTCCTACAATGAGCAGTTCTTC